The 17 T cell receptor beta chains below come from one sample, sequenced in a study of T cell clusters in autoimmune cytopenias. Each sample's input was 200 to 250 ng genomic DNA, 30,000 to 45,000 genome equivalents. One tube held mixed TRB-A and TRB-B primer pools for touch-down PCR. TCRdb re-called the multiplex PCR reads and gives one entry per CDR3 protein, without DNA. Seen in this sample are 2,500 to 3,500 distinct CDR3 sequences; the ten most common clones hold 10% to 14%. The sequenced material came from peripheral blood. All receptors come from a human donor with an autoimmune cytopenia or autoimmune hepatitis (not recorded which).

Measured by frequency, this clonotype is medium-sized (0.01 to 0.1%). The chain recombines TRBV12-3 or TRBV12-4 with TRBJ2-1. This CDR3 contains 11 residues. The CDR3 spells CASRTGNEQFF.

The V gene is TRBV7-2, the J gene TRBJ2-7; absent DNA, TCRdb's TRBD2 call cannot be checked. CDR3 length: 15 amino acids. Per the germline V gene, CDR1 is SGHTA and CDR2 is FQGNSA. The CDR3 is CASSLSLAAPYEQYF. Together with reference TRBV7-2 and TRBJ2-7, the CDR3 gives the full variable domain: GAGVSQSPSNKVTEKGKDVELRCDPISGHTALYWYRQSLGQGLEFLIYFQGNSAPDKSGLPSDRFSAERTGGSVSTLTIQRTQQEDSAVYLCASSLSLAAPYEQYFGPGTRLTVT.

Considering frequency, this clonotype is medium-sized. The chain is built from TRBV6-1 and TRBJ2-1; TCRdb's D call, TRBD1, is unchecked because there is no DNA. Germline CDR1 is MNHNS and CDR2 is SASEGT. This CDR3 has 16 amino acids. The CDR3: CASSGIGGGSYNEQFF.

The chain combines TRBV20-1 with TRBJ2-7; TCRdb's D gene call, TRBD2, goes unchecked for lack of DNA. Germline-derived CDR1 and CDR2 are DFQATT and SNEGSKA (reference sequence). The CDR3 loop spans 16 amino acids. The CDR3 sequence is CSARDLDSRSSYEQYF.

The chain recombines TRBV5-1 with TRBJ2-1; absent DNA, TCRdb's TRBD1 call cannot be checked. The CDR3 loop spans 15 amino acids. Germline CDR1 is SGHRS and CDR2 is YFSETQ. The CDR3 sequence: CASSSGVGSYNEQFF.

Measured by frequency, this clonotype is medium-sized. The CDR3 reads CASSQEVVKHRGETQYF. The chain links TRBV4-2 to TRBJ2-5; TCRdb selects TRBD1, and the lack of DNA leaves this call unchecked. Germline V lookup: CDR1 LGHNA, CDR2 YNFKEQ. The length of the CDR3 is 17 residues.

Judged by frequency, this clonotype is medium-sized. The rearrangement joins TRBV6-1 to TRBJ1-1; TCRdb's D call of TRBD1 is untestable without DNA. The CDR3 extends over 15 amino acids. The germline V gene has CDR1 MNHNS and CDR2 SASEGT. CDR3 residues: CASMTPGQWNTEAFF.

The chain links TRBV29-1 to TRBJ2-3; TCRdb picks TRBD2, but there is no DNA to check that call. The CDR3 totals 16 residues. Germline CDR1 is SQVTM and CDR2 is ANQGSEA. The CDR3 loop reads CSVEGRASGGTDTQYF.

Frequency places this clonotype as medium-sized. This CDR3 is CASSEGRFTEAFF. The V call is TRBV19, the J call TRBJ1-1. The CDR3 has 13 amino acids. The germline gives CDR1 LNHDA, CDR2 SQIVND (reference sequence).

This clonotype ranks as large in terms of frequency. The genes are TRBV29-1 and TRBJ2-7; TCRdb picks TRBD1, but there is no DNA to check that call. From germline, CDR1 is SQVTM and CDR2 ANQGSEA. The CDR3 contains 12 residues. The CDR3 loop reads CSAGQGLNEQYF.

The CDR3 is CASSLAYSPLHF. The rearrangement links TRBV28 to TRBJ1-6. CDR3 length: 12 amino acids. The V gene's germline CDR1 is MDHEN and CDR2 SYDVKM.

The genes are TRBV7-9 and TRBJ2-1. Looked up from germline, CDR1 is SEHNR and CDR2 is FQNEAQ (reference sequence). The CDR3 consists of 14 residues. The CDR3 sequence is CASSIAEASNEQFF.

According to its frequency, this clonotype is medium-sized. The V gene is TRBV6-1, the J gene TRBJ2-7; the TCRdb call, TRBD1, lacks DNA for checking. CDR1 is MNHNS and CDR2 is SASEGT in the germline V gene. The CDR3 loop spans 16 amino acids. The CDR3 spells CASSEQEGTGGYEQYF.

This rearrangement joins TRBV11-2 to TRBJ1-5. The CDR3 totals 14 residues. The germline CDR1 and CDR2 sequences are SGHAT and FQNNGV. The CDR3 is CASSVTGEGQPQHF.

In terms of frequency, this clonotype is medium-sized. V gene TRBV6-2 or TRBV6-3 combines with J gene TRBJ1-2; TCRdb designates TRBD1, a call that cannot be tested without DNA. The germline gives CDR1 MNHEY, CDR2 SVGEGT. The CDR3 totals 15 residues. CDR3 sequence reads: CASSPLPDREGAYTF.

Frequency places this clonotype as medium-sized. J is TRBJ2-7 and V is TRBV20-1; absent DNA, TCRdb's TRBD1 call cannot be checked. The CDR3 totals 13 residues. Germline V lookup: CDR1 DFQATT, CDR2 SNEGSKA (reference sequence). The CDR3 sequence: CSPLESYSYEQYF.

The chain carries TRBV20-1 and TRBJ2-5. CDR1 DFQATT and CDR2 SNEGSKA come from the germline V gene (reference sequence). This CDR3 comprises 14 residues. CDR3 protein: CSARELANQETQYF.